This T cell receptor beta chain came from a study of PD-L1 blockade in urothelial cancer. For the study at large: Blood underwent analysis 3 weeks (second dose) and 6 weeks after treatment began. Blood yielded a median of around 140,000 T cells per sample.

Data came from immunoSEQ multiplex PCR; TCRdb stores just in-frame clones and leaves some out. The sample lists more than 50,000 clones, roughly 79% occurring once. The time point is: pretreatment peripheral blood. This CDR3 has 14 amino acids. Germline values: CDR1 SGHTA, CDR2 FQGNSA. Trimming shortened V by 3 bases and J by 2 bases, and 10 bases separated the two germline ends. Study-wide findings and caveats: Survival was better when pretreatment blood TCR clonality fell below the median.

This clone was observed a single time. Antigen: not known. J is TRBJ1-2 and V is TRBV7-2; D not resolved. The sequence was obtained from a man aged 70-80 years with urothelial cancer. The sample in question was PBMCs, obtained around atezolizumab (anti-PD-L1) treatment. CDR3 coding DNA: TGTGCCAGCAGCTTTTCCCGCCAGAACTATGGCTACACCTTC. As protein: CASSFSRQNYGYTF.